Given below is one T cell receptor beta chain in context. What it binds is unknown. The CDR3 contains 12 residues. Germline CDR1 DFQATT, CDR2 SNEGSKA (reference sequence). Between the trimmed V and J ends, which lost 3 bases and 3 bases, there was a span of 8 bases. This sample is drawn from a study of T-cell memory formation after mild COVID-19. TCRdb processed the 5' RACE reads anew with MiXCR; each CDR3 protein has one entry. Among about 610,000 distinct CDR3 sequences listed, 17% were seen once. Study observations and caveats: CD4+ contracting clones lay mainly in CM and EM, CD8+ ones in EMRA. The authors left the SARS-CoV-2 specificity of second-wave clones peaking on day 37 unconfirmed.

The receptor was derived from an adult woman who had mild COVID-19 (a few samples of this study predate the infection). Cell type and time point are not known. Source material: PBMCs or a T cell subset sorted from them (not recorded which). The chain couples TRBV20-1 to TRBJ2-5; the D is unclear. The CDR3 loop reads CSASLVKETQYF. The CDR3 nucleotides are TGCAGTGCTAGCCTGGTAAAAGAGACCCAGTACTTC.